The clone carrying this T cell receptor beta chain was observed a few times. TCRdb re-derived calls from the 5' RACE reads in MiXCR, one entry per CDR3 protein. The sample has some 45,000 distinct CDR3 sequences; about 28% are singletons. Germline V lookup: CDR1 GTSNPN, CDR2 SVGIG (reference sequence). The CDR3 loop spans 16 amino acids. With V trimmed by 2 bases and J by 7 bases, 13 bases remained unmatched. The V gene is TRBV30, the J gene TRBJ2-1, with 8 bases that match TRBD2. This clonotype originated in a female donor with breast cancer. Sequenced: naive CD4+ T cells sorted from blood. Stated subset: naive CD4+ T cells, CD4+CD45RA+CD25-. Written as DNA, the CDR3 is TGTGCCTGGAGTCCCCCATTGGCGGGAGGTTTAAATGAGCAGTTCTTC. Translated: CAWSPPLAGGLNEQFF. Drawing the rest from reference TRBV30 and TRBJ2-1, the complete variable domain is SQTIHQWPATLVQPVGSPLSLECTVEGTSNPNLYWYRQAAGRGLQLLFYSVGIGQISSEVPQNLSASRPQDRQFILSSKKLLLSDSGFYLCAWSPPLAGGLNEQFFGPGTRLTVL.